A selection of T cell receptor beta chains follows, all from one sample in a study of T cell responses to AZD1222 COVID-19 vaccine. Data came from immunoSEQ multiplex PCR; TCRdb stores just in-frame clones and leaves some out. The sample records roughly 93,000 clones, 90% being singletons. The sequences come from peripheral blood, collected on day 0 of AZD1222 vaccination. The receptor set was obtained from an adult in good health. Both conserved end residues are part of each CDR3. The order of the fields is clone size, V gene, D gene, J gene, CDR3 DNA, CDR3 protein. The D gene is left open where the match is weak. Some rows mark clone size as missing; the rest say once, few, many or name a class of expanded clone.

NA,TRBV19,NA,TRBJ2-7,TGTGCCAGTAGCCCGGGACACAACTACGAGCAGTACTTC,CASSPGHNYEQYF
NA,TRBV19,NA,TRBJ2-7,TGTGCCAGTAGTCCCTCGTGGGAAGGCACCTACGAGCAGTACTTC,CASSPSWEGTYEQYF
NA,TRBV28,NA,TRBJ1-2,TGTGCCAGCAGCCTAGGTGGGACATCCACCACGGCGGGCTATGGCTACACCTTC,CASSLGGTSTTAGYGYTF
NA,TRBV25-1,TRBD2,TRBJ2-1,TGTGCCAGCAGTGTACCGGGACTAGGGAGGGGAAATGAGCAGTTCTTC,CASSVPGLGRGNEQFF
once,TRBV6-5,TRBD1,TRBJ1-4,TGTGCCAGCCGCCGGACAGGGGGTAATGAAAAACTGTTTTTT,CASRRTGGNEKLFF
NA,TRBV7-9,NA,TRBJ2-1,TGTGCCAGCAGCTTAGTCCTGGGCGGGGCTGGCAATGAGCAGTTCTTC,CASSLVLGGAGNEQFF
few,TRBV19,TRBD1,TRBJ2-7,TGTGCCACTTCGCCCCCGAACAGGGGGCCCGAGCAGTACTTC,CATSPPNRGPEQYF
NA,TRBV7-2,TRBD2,TRBJ2-7,TGTGCCAGCAGCTCAACCCCCGGGACTAGCGGGAGGGCCTACGAGCAGTACTTC,CASSSTPGTSGRAYEQYF
NA,TRBV9,TRBD1,TRBJ1-3,TGTGCCAGCAGCGTAGGCCTTACCCAGGGGGCGACTGGAAACACCATATATTTT,CASSVGLTQGATGNTIYF
NA,TRBV30,NA,TRBJ1-3,TGTGCCTGGAGTGCCCTAAACAGGGCTGGAAACACCATATATTTT,CAWSALNRAGNTIYF
few,TRBV7-2,TRBD2,TRBJ2-1,TGTGCCAGCAGGGGACTAGCCTACAATGAGCAGTTCTTC,CASRGLAYNEQFF
NA,TRBV6-4,NA,TRBJ1-2,TGTGCCAGCAGTGATCATAGGCCGGGTGGCTACACCTTC,CASSDHRPGGYTF
NA,TRBV2,NA,TRBJ2-4,TGTGCCAGCAGTTCTCCTGGACTGGGGCAGTACTTC,CASSSPGLGQYF
NA,TRBV4-1,TRBD1,TRBJ1-1,TGCGCCAGCAGCCAAGGGCCGGACAGGGTAAGGGCTGAAGCTTTCTTT,CASSQGPDRVRAEAFF
NA,TRBV14,NA,TRBJ1-6,TGTGCCAGCAGCCAGCAGGTGGGGAGCCTCCACTTT,CASSQQVGSLHF
NA,TRBV28,NA,TRBJ1-2,TGTGCCAGCAGTTTTGGGGCGTCTAACTATGGCTACACCTTC,CASSFGASNYGYTF
NA,TRBV7-9,NA,TRBJ1-5,TGTGCCAGCAGCCCAGCCGGGACAAGGGGCAATCAGCCCCAGCATTTT,CASSPAGTRGNQPQHF
once,TRBV10-3,TRBD2,TRBJ2-1,TGTGCCATCAGCCCGGGGGGAAGCAATGAGCAGTTCTTC,CAISPGGSNEQFF
NA,TRBV5-4,NA,TRBJ2-4,TGTGCCAGCAGCCCGAGTTCGGAGGGGCGGACCAAAAACATTCAGTACTTC,CASSPSSEGRTKNIQYF
NA,TRBV6-5,NA,TRBJ2-5,TGTGCCAGCAGTACCCTCCGTCTCTCCCAAGAGACCCAGTACTTC,CASSTLRLSQETQYF
NA,TRBV20-1,NA,TRBJ2-5,TGCAGTGCTAGTGGGGTGGGGGAGACCCAGTACTTC,CSASGVGETQYF
NA,TRBV28,NA,TRBJ2-3,TGTGCCAGCAGTGTAGGGGACACCAGCACAGATACGCAGTATTTT,CASSVGDTSTDTQYF
NA,TRBV6-5,NA,TRBJ2-7,TGTGCCAGCAGTTACTCGAAAAACTACGAGCAGTACTTC,CASSYSKNYEQYF
NA,TRBV19,NA,TRBJ2-3,TGTGCCACAGCCCTACAGGGAGGGAGCACAGATACGCAGTATTTT,CATALQGGSTDTQYF
few,TRBV4-3,NA,TRBJ1-2,TGCGCCAGCAGCCAAGACGGGGCGAAGGGTGGCTACACCTTC,CASSQDGAKGGYTF
NA,TRBV9,NA,TRBJ1-1,TGTGCCAGCAGCGTAGGTCCGTTGAACACTGAAGCTTTCTTT,CASSVGPLNTEAFF
NA,TRBV6-5,NA,TRBJ2-1,TGTGCCAGCAGTTCCTCCTACGACTCGTCCTACAATGAGCAGTTCTTC,CASSSSYDSSYNEQFF
once,TRBV28,NA,TRBJ2-7,TGTGCCAGCAGTTTAATGGGTCCCGAGCAGTACTTC,CASSLMGPEQYF
NA,TRBV7-2,NA,TRBJ2-7,TGTGCCAGCACCGCCGGCGGGCTAGTAATCTACGAGCAGTACTTC,CASTAGGLVIYEQYF
NA,TRBV5-4,NA,TRBJ1-5,TGTGCCAGCAGTAGGGAAAACAATCAGCCCCAGCATTTT,CASSRENNQPQHF
once,TRBV28,TRBD2,TRBJ2-1,TGTGCCAGCAGTCTATTGGGACTAGGAGAGGTTCATGAGCAGTTCTTC,CASSLLGLGEVHEQFF
NA,TRBV28,NA,TRBJ1-2,TGTGCCAGCAGTACAGGGAATAGGGGTGGCTACACCTTC,CASSTGNRGGYTF
NA,TRBV3-1/TRBV3-2,TRBD2,TRBJ2-7,TGTGCCAGCAGCCAAGATTCGGAGGCTAGCGGCACCCGCTCCTACGAGCAGTACTTC,CASSQDSEASGTRSYEQYF
NA,TRBV2,NA,TRBJ1-2,TGTGCCAGCAGTGAAATTAGGGTCAGGGGAGTTGGCTACACCTTC,CASSEIRVRGVGYTF
NA,TRBV2,NA,TRBJ1-5,TGTGCCAGCAGTGCGGACGGTGGGAATCAGCCCCAGCATTTT,CASSADGGNQPQHF
once,TRBV6-5,NA,TRBJ2-2,TGTGCCAGCAGTTACCGTCGACAGCTTAGGGCCGGGGAGCTGTTTTTT,CASSYRRQLRAGELFF
NA,TRBV6-2/TRBV6-3,NA,TRBJ2-5,TGTGCCAGCAGTTCCCTAGGGGAGACCCAGTACTTC,CASSSLGETQYF
few,TRBV7-2,NA,TRBJ2-7,TGTGCCAGCAGCTTAGGGCTACGGGGTTCCTACGAGCAGTACTTC,CASSLGLRGSYEQYF
NA,TRBV5-4,TRBD1,TRBJ1-2,TGTGCCAGCAGCTTTCTAGCCGGGACAGGGAACGGCTACACCTTC,CASSFLAGTGNGYTF
NA,TRBV28,TRBD2,TRBJ2-7,TGTGCCAGCAGTTCGGGGGGAACCTACGAGCAGTACTTC,CASSSGGTYEQYF
NA,TRBV28,NA,TRBJ1-5,TGTGCCAGCAGTGAACAGGGTCCCTTTAATCAGCCCCAGCATTTT,CASSEQGPFNQPQHF
NA,TRBV30,NA,TRBJ2-5,TGTGCCTGGAGTCGAGAGACCCAGTACTTC,CAWSRETQYF
NA,TRBV7-2,NA,TRBJ2-3,TGTGCCAGCAGCTTATACGGAACGGCGGGGACTAGCACAGATACGCAGTATTTT,CASSLYGTAGTSTDTQYF
NA,TRBV9,TRBD2,TRBJ2-3,TGTGCCAGCAGCCCAGGCGGGAGAGTGGCAGATACGCAGTATTTT,CASSPGGRVADTQYF
NA,TRBV7-2,NA,TRBJ2-7,TGTGCCAGCAGCTTAGAAGGCGGCCCCACCTACGAGCAGTACTTC,CASSLEGGPTYEQYF
NA,TRBV7-2,NA,TRBJ1-1,TGTGCCAGCAGCTCATTCTGGGGGGGGCAATACACTGAAGCTTTCTTT,CASSSFWGGQYTEAFF
NA,TRBV6-2/TRBV6-3,NA,TRBJ2-3,TGTGCCAGCAGTTACCCAACAGATACGCAGTATTTT,CASSYPTDTQYF